Sequencing of this T cell receptor (beta chain) was carried out in a study of T cells in Graves' hyperthyroidism and ophthalmopathy. The germline gives CDR1 DFQATT, CDR2 SNEGSKA (reference sequence). CDR3 length: 16 residues. Each patient was aged 18 to 65 and had newly diagnosed hyperthyroidism of under 2 months' duration. TCR beta CDR3 sequences were amplified from RNA transcripts. HTBI primers were used for first-round RT-PCR of the TCR CDR3. Via MiXCR, TCRdb re-called the multiplex PCR reads, giving one row per CDR3 protein. The sample holds about 740,000 distinct CDR3 sequences; 14% are singletons and the top ten take around 9.6%. Many counts were recorded for this clonotype. A read error may produce the germline difference seen at one junction end.

J is TRBJ2-1 and V is TRBV20-1; possibly TRBD2 for D (5 bases). Material for sequencing was blood. This receptor was identified in a woman younger than 30 with Graves' hyperthyroidism. In nucleotides, the CDR3 is TGCAGTGCTAGAGATCAGGTGGGAGTCTCCCACAATGAGCAGTTCTTC. Translating it yields CSARDQVGVSHNEQFF.